This passage covers 17 T cell receptor beta chains from one sample sequenced in a study of T cells in Graves' hyperthyroidism and ophthalmopathy (dated by TCRdb to the late 2010s). Libraries were built with multiplex PCR. Sequenced on an Illumina HiSeq 2000. Amplification of TCR beta CDR3 regions was carried out from RNA transcripts. The first round of RT-PCR for the TCR CDR3 was performed with the HTBI primer set and the Qiagen OneStep RT-PCR kit. The public reads were reprocessed in TCRdb via fastp at Q25 and MiXCR, keeping in-frame beta chains. Entries that share a CDR3 protein sequence are merged under the most common genes and DNA. A total of some 440,000 distinct CDR3 sequences appear in this sample, 15% to 18% of them only once. Jointly, the top ten make up approximately 14% of the sample. The sample consisted of blood. The receptors derive from a woman aged 18-29 years with Graves' hyperthyroidism.

This clonotype was recorded many times. CDR3 region: CASSIRLGTINNEQFF. The CDR3, as DNA: TGTGCCAGCAGCATCCGGCTCGGGACAATTAACAATGAGCAGTTCTTC. This chain connects TRBV6-1 to TRBJ2-1; D is perhaps TRBD1 (6 bases). CDR1 MNHNS and CDR2 SASEGT come from the germline V gene. The length of the CDR3 is 16 residues. V was cut by 6 bases and J by 5 bases, with 20 bases left in between.

This clonotype has at least ten counts. The J gene is TRBJ1-2, the V gene TRBV18; D uncertain. The V end was cut by 2 bases, the J end by 7 bases, with 14 bases between. In germline, CDR1 is KGHSH, CDR2 LQKENI. The CDR3 contains 14 residues. The CDR3: CASSPVVGNGGYTF. The CDR3 bases are TGTGCCAGCTCACCAGTTGTCGGGAATGGTGGCTACACCTTC.

The gene calls are TRBV6-1 and TRBJ1-5, with D unresolved. Deletions cut 2 bases from V and 7 bases from J, with 6 bases between. Germline V gives CDR1 MNHNS, CDR2 SASEGT. The CDR3 has 12 amino acids. This CDR3 is CASSESDQPQHF. The DNA of the CDR3 is TGTGCCAGCAGTGAATCGGACCAGCCCCAGCATTTT.

This clonotype was counted a few times. The chain carries TRBV5-1 and TRBJ2-5, with no clear D. Germline V gene data show CDR1 as SGHRS and CDR2 as YFSETQ. This CDR3 is 13 amino acids long. Trimming stripped 5 bases from V and 4 bases from J, with 12 bases between. Written as DNA, the CDR3 is TGCGCCAGCAGTCCTTGGGTCTCAGAGACCCAGTACTTC. Encoded protein: CASSPWVSETQYF.

There are a few counts of this clonotype. A much bigger clone sits one base away, suggesting this may be a read error. The chain links TRBV6-2 or TRBV6-3 to TRBJ1-6; 8 nucleotides line up with TRBD1. Trimming cost V 10 bases and J 9 bases; bases outside gene matches: 23. Germline lookup yields CDR1 MNHEY and CDR2 SVGEGT. This CDR3 has 18 residues. The CDR3 here is CATGSSRTGPALTSPLHF. As DNA, the CDR3 is TGTGCCACCGGGAGCAGTCGGACAGGGCCGGCGCTGACTTCACCCCTCCACTTT.

V is TRBV3-1 and J is TRBJ2-1; 10 positions agree with TRBD1. CDR3 length: 15 amino acids. V lost 4 bases, J lost 8 bases, and 8 bases stayed unmatched. CDR1 is LGHDT, CDR2 YNNKEL, per germline (reference sequence). CDR3 in amino acids: CASSLGQGSIDEQFF. Here the CDR3 DNA reads TGTGCCAGCAGCCTGGGACAGGGGAGTATAGATGAGCAGTTCTTC.

This clonotype was picked up many times. The gene calls are TRBV11-2 and TRBJ2-2, with TRBD2 identical over 7 bases. The V segment lost 2 bases and the J segment 12 bases; nucleotides outside the gene matches: 12. This CDR3 has 15 residues. CDR1 is SGHAT, CDR2 FQNNGV, per germline. The CDR3 region has the DNA TGTGCCAGCAGCTTATGGGACTACCCACCCGGACAGCTGTTTTTT. It encodes CASSLWDYPPGQLFF.

This clonotype was seen repeatedly, ten times or more. The genes are TRBV24-1 and TRBJ2-3; D uncertain. The CDR3 has 14 residues. V lost 4 bases and J 6 bases, leaving 13 bases between the germline ends. Germline CDR1 and CDR2: KGHDR and SFDVKD. For the CDR3, the DNA is TGTGCCACCAGTGACCCTCTGACCCAGGATACGCAGTATTTT. It codes for CATSDPLTQDTQYF.

The sample holds many counts of this clonotype. V is TRBV28 and J is TRBJ2-3; 7 bases fit TRBD1. Germline V gene lookup returns CDR1 MDHEN and CDR2 SYDVKM. After removal of 5 bases from V and 9 bases from J, the junction contained 11 bases not matched to a gene. This CDR3 spans 14 amino acids. The CDR3 loop is CASSRDSASATQYF. In DNA, the CDR3 is TGTGCCAGCAGTCGGGACAGCGCCTCAGCCACGCAGTATTTT.

In its sample, this clonotype was seen a few times. J is TRBJ1-4 and V is TRBV4-2, with D uncertain. The CDR3 consists of 15 residues. Germline V lookup: CDR1 LGHNA, CDR2 YNFKEQ. Trimming removed 5 bases at V and 6 bases at J, with 16 bases between. The CDR3, as DNA: TGTGCCAGCAGCGGCCGCCGGGCCCCGGATGAAAAACTGTTTTTT. Translation: CASSGRRAPDEKLFF.

The chain has TRBV7-2 and TRBJ2-2; 10 bases are shared with TRBD2. The CDR3 is 17 amino acids. CDR1 is SGHTA and CDR2 is FQGNSA in the germline V gene. V lost 2 bases and J lost 4; bases outside the gene matches: 7. The CDR3 is CASSLLAGEVFTGELFF. In DNA form, the CDR3 reads TGTGCCAGCAGCTTACTAGCGGGAGAAGTATTCACCGGGGAGCTGTTTTTT.

The V gene is TRBV6-2 or TRBV6-3, the J gene TRBJ1-4; TRBD1 might be the D (5 bases). The CDR3 length is 15 residues. Germline V gene lookup returns CDR1 MNHEY and CDR2 SVGEGT. The germline V and J ends were trimmed by 6 bases and 8 bases, with 19 bases remaining between them. The CDR3 reads CASSQKRLRGEKLFF. The CDR3 DNA is TGTGCCAGCAGCCAAAAGAGACTGCGGGGGGAAAAACTGTTTTTT.

This clonotype was seen repeatedly, ten times or more. The chain is built from TRBV20-1 and TRBJ2-1; TRBD2 is a possible D gene (6 bases). The CDR3 is 14 residues long. CDR1 is DFQATT, CDR2 SNEGSKA, per germline (reference sequence). Trimming removed 1 base from V and 4 bases from J, with 11 bases in between. CDR3 amino acids: CSARVRDRYNEQFF. The CDR3 bases are TGCAGTGCTAGAGTGCGGGACCGTTACAATGAGCAGTTCTTC.

This clonotype was observed many times. The chain couples TRBV7-3 to TRBJ2-3, with TRBD1 matching over 9 bases. V trimming: 4 bases; J trimming: 1 base; junction bases outside the gene matches: 3. The CDR3 has 15 residues. CDR1 and CDR2 from the germline V gene are SGHTA and FQGTGA. This CDR3 reads CASSSQGAGTDTQYF. As DNA, the CDR3 is TGTGCCAGCAGCTCACAGGGGGCCGGCACAGATACGCAGTATTTT.

The sample holds a few counts of this clonotype. The chain joins TRBV19 to TRBJ2-7; either TRBD1 or TRBD2 may supply D (5 bases each). V was clipped by 5 bases and J by 3 bases, with 17 bases between them. Germline V lookup: CDR1 LNHDA, CDR2 SQIVND (reference sequence). The length of the CDR3 is 15 residues. DNA for the CDR3: TGTGCCAGTAGTCGAACCGGGACGGCAATCTACGAGCAGTACTTC. Protein: CASSRTGTAIYEQYF.

This clonotype showed up just a few times. The chain couples TRBV6-5 to TRBJ2-1; D perhaps matches TRBD2 (6 bases). Trimming left V 4 bases short and J 6 bases short, with 16 bases between. Germline V lookup: CDR1 MNHEY, CDR2 SVGAGI. This CDR3 comprises 15 residues. The CDR3 region is CASSSGGIQRNEQFF. The CDR3 DNA follows: TGTGCCAGCAGTTCCGGCGGGATTCAGCGCAATGAGCAGTTCTTC.

This clonotype was counted many times. The J gene is TRBJ2-7, the V gene TRBV29-1; 7 nucleotides match TRBD2. V gave up 6 bases and J gave up 4 bases; unmatched junction bases: 3. This CDR3 spans 11 amino acids. Germline CDR1 is SQVTM and CDR2 is ANQGSEA. The CDR3 sequence is CSVGGGYEQYF. DNA for the CDR3: TGCAGCGTGGGGGGGGGATACGAGCAGTACTTC.